The clone carrying this T cell receptor beta chain was found a few times. The source of the sample is a study of blood T cells in healthy people across ages. The CDR3 spans 15 residues. Per germline, CDR1 SGHVS and CDR2 FQNEAQ. V was trimmed by 4 bases and J by 7 bases, leaving 17 bases between them. Then a second PCR, running roughly 7 to 12 cycles, was carried out with a sample-barcoded 5' primer and a J-beta primer mix. TCRdb called the 5' RACE reads again in MiXCR, with one record for every CDR3 protein. The repertoire includes around 1,800,000 distinct CDR3 sequences, roughly two fifths of them detected once, and 23% sits in the top ten.

The sequence was collected from a human donor in good health. The chain joins TRBV7-8 to TRBJ2-1; D may be TRBD1 (5 bases). What was sequenced was blood. The CDR3 region is CASSSWGRDENEQFF. The DNA for the CDR3 is TGTGCCAGCAGCTCATGGGGCAGGGATGAGAATGAGCAGTTCTTC.